A selection of T cell receptor beta chains follows, all from one sample in a study of long-term antiretroviral therapy in people with HIV. This table comes from immunoSEQ multiplex PCR, and its TCRdb copy is limited to in-frame clones, with some not included. The profile covers more than 20,000 clones, with about four fifths appearing a single time and about 10% taken by the ten largest. This material consisted of unsorted PBMCs, taken 2.3 to 2.5 years after starting antiretroviral therapy. These receptors all stem from a man aged 35 to 55 with HIV. Both conserved end residues are part of each CDR3. A D gene is named only where the DNA matches it firmly. Clone size, where shown, is once, few, many, or a class for clones that have expanded.

- - TRBJ2-5 TRBV9 TGTGCCAGCAGCGTAGGTGTAGGGACCCAAGAGACCCAGTACTTC CASSVGVGTQETQYF
TRBD1 - TRBJ1-5 TRBV6-1 TGTGCCTACTCAACAGGGGAGGATCAGCCCCAGCATTTT CAYSTGEDQPQHF
TRBD1 - TRBJ1-3 TRBV10-2 TGCGCCAGCAGGGGGACAGCCTCCAGTGGAAACACCATATATTTT CASRGTASSGNTIYF
TRBD2 once TRBJ2-3 TRBV2 TGTGCCAGCAGTCCACTAGCGGACACAGATACGCAGTATTTT CASSPLADTDTQYF
TRBD2 - TRBJ2-1 TRBV29-1 TGCAGCACCCATTCCGGGACTAGGGGTAATGAGCAGTTCTTC CSTHSGTRGNEQFF
- - TRBJ2-7 TRBV7-2 TGTGCCAGCAGCTTGGGGGCCGGACAGACCTACGAGCAGTACTTC CASSLGAGQTYEQYF
TRBD2 - TRBJ2-5 TRBV9 TGTGCCAGCAGCGTTTACGGGGGGTTGGAGACCCAGTACTTC CASSVYGGLETQYF
- - TRBJ1-2 TRBV9 TGTGCCAGCAGCCCTAAGGAATGGGATTGGGACTATGGCTACACCTTC CASSPKEWDWDYGYTF
TRBD2 - TRBJ2-1 TRBV6-1 TGTGCCAGCAGTGAAGGTAGCGGGGGGCAAGATGAGCAGTTCTTC CASSEGSGGQDEQFF
- - TRBJ2-2 TRBV18 TGTGCCAGCTCACCCGGCAACACCGGGGAGCTGTTTTTT CASSPGNTGELFF
- - TRBJ1-5 TRBV28 TGTGCCAGCAGTTCTTCAGGCTCCAATCAGCCCCAGCATTTT CASSSSGSNQPQHF
- - TRBJ1-2 TRBV5-1 TGCGCCAGCAGCTTGGCCGTGGGGGATGGCTACACCTTC CASSLAVGDGYTF
- - TRBJ2-3 TRBV28 TGTGCCAGCAGTTTAAGTTCGGGGATTAGCACAGATACGCAGTATTTT CASSLSSGISTDTQYF
TRBD2 - TRBJ2-3 TRBV28 TGTGCCAGCAGTTTACCAGCGGGAGGTACAGATACGCAGTATTTT CASSLPAGGTDTQYF
- - TRBJ1-5 TRBV19 TGTGCCAGTAGTCACCACCCCGGGCTAAAGCAGGAGCAGCCCCAGCATTTT CASSHHPGLKQEQPQHF
- - TRBJ1-5 TRBV28 TGTGCCAGCAGTTTAGGGGGGGCTCACAATCAGCCCCAGCATTTT CASSLGGAHNQPQHF
TRBD2 once TRBJ2-7 TRBV13 TGTGCCAGTAGCCGGACTAGCGGGAGTTCAGGGGAGGAGCAGTACTTC CASSRTSGSSGEEQYF
TRBD1 - TRBJ1-5 TRBV6-1 TGTGCCAGCAGGGGGACAGGGCTTTATCAGCCCCAGCATTTT CASRGTGLYQPQHF
TRBD1 - TRBJ1-2 TRBV28 TGTGCCAGCAAAACGGGACAGGGGCCGTCTAACTATGGCTACACCTTC CASKTGQGPSNYGYTF
TRBD1 once TRBJ2-5 TRBV29-1 TGCAGCGTGGGGAAGGGACAGGGGACGGAGACCCAGTACTTC CSVGKGQGTETQYF
- once TRBJ2-3 TRBV11-2 TGTGCCAGCAGCTTAGGTACAGCCACAGATACGCAGTATTTT CASSLGTATDTQYF
- - TRBJ2-7 TRBV7-3 TGTGCCAGCAGCTTAATGGGGGGGCTCTCCTACGAGCAGTACTTC CASSLMGGLSYEQYF
- - TRBJ1-2 TRBV25-1 TGTGCCAGTTCCATGCTGGGGGGATATGGCTACACCTTC CASSMLGGYGYTF
TRBD1 - TRBJ1-1 TRBV18 TGTGCCAGCTCACCTACAGGGGACCCCTCTTTACCGAACACTGAAGCTTTCTTT CASSPTGDPSLPNTEAFF
- - TRBJ2-7 TRBV5-8 TGTGCCAGCAGCTTGGGCCTGGGGCAGGGGACCTACGAGCAGTACTTC CASSLGLGQGTYEQYF
TRBD2 - TRBJ2-3 TRBV19 TGTGCCAGTAGTCCGCGACTAGCGGGAAAGGTAGATACGCAGTATTTT CASSPRLAGKVDTQYF
- - TRBJ2-3 TRBV19 TGTGCCAGTAGTATAGGTGATGCCGGGGCGCAGTATTTT CASSIGDAGAQYF
- - TRBJ2-3 TRBV6-5 TGTGCCACCCTAGGGCCTGGCACAGATACGCAGTATTTT CATLGPGTDTQYF
TRBD1 - TRBJ2-6 TRBV4-1 TGCGCCAGCAGCCTTCCGAGGCAGGGGGTAGTTGGGGCCAACGTCCTGACTTTC CASSLPRQGVVGANVLTF
- - TRBJ1-3 TRBV18 TGTGCCAGCTCACCATCTGTCGGGCGGACAAGAGGAAACACCATATATTTT CASSPSVGRTRGNTIYF
- - TRBJ1-3 TRBV7-3 TGTGCCAGCAGCTTAGCGAGGGCCGGCTCTGGAAACACCATATATTTT CASSLARAGSGNTIYF
- - TRBJ2-1 TRBV5-1 TGCGCCAGCAGCTTGGAAGGCAGACCCTCAGATGAGCAGTTCTTC CASSLEGRPSDEQFF
- - TRBJ1-2 TRBV7-9 TGTGCCAGCAGCTTATCCACAGGCTATGGCTACACCTTC CASSLSTGYGYTF
- - TRBJ2-2 TRBV27 TGTGCCAGCAGTTTATCCGGGCCCGGGGAGCTGTTTTTT CASSLSGPGELFF
- once TRBJ2-1 TRBV11-1 TGTGCCAGCAGAAACACCGACAATGAGCAGTTCTTC CASRNTDNEQFF
- - TRBJ1-5 TRBV6-5 TGTGCCAGCAGTTACTCACAGGGTTATGGACAGCCCCAGCATTTT CASSYSQGYGQPQHF
- once TRBJ1-2 TRBV7-2 TGTGCCAGCAGCTTAGTCGCCGAAGTACAATTTTCAGGCGGCTACACCTTC CASSLVAEVQFSGGYTF
- - TRBJ1-1 TRBV29-1 TGCAGCGTTGACGCGGGTTCCACTGAAGCTTTCTTT CSVDAGSTEAFF
- - TRBJ2-2 TRBV7-9 TGTGCCAGCAGCTTAGTTGGGCTTAACACCGGGGAGCTGTTTTTT CASSLVGLNTGELFF
TRBD2 - TRBJ2-4 TRBV7-9 TGTGCCAGCAGCTTAGCTAGCGGGTTCGGAAGGGGCAAAAACATTCAGTACTTC CASSLASGFGRGKNIQYF
TRBD2 - TRBJ2-5 TRBV7-3 TGTGCCAGCAGCTTAGGGACTAGCGGGTCAGAGACCCAGTACTTC CASSLGTSGSETQYF
- few TRBJ2-7 TRBV2 TGTGCCAGCACGAGGGATCCCTACGAGCAGTACTTC CASTRDPYEQYF
- few TRBJ2-7 TRBV21-1 TGTGCCAGCAGCAAAGAATCCTGCGAGCAGTACTTC CASSKESCEQYF
- few TRBJ1-2 TRBV2 TGTGCCAGCAGTGAAAGGGAGGGGGATTTCCACTTC CASSEREGDFHF
- - TRBJ1-5 TRBV21-1 TGTGCCAGCAGCAGGGGGGGCACAGGGGTTGGCAATCAGCCCCAGCATTTT CASSRGGTGVGNQPQHF
- - TRBJ1-2 TRBV11-1 TGTGCCAGCAGCTTAGGGACAACGCCCGGCTATGGCTACACCTTC CASSLGTTPGYGYTF
- - TRBJ2-1 TRBV6-1 TGTGCCAGCAGTGGCGCAAGACAGGGAGGCTCCTACAATGAGCAGTTCTTC CASSGARQGGSYNEQFF
- - TRBJ1-2 TRBV6-1 TGTGCCAGCACTGACCGGTTGGGGAACTATGGCTACACCTTC CASTDRLGNYGYTF
TRBD1 - TRBJ2-4 TRBV18 TGTGCCAGCTCACCGTTAGAGGGGGCCCACATTCAGTACTTC CASSPLEGAHIQYF
TRBD2 - TRBJ2-3 TRBV5-4 TGTGCCAGCAGCTTGTCGGCACCGGGAGGGCCGACAGATACGCAGTATTTT CASSLSAPGGPTDTQYF
TRBD2 - TRBJ2-7 TRBV7-8 TGTGCCAGCACCGTTACCGGGACTAGCTACGAGCAGTACTTC CASTVTGTSYEQYF
- - TRBJ2-7 TRBV11-2 TGTGCCAGCAGCCACTTAGGGTTGTACGAGCAGTACTTC CASSHLGLYEQYF
TRBD2 few TRBJ2-1 TRBV9 TGTGCCAGCAGCGTAGCGGGGGGGCGGTGGAATGAGCAGTTCTTC CASSVAGGRWNEQFF
- - TRBJ2-2 TRBV6-5 TGTGCCAGCAGTGAGGGACTTCACACCGGGGAGCTGTTTTTT CASSEGLHTGELFF
- - TRBJ1-4 TRBV15 TGTGCCACCAGCAGAGAACAGGGAACTAATGAAAAACTGTTTTTT CATSREQGTNEKLFF